Listed here is a single T cell receptor (beta chain). The antigen remains undetermined. These data are taken from a study of OX40 agonist ivuxolimab in advanced cancers. Study information: Patients were infused with ivuxolimab every 2 weeks at 0.01 to 10 mg/kg. A mean age of around 66 years, range roughly 20 to 85, was recorded, and under 85% were male.

Study-wide points: Mean expanded clone counts were higher in CD8+ than CD4+ T cells.

The table came from immunoSEQ multiplex PCR; TCRdb's copy has only in-frame clones and leaves some out. Altogether 20,000 to 25,000 clones are present, 70% to 85% being singletons, with the ten largest covering 16%. The material sequenced was CD4+ or CD8+ T cells sorted from blood, taken in a trial of the OX40 agonist ivuxolimab. The clonotype comes from an adult with an advanced solid tumor such as melanoma, head and neck, liver or kidney cancer.

The CDR3 sequence: CASSQERTGRSGNTIYF. The CDR3 coding sequence is TGCGCCAGCAGCCAAGAGAGGACAGGCCGATCTGGAAACACCATATATTTT. J is TRBJ1-3 and V is TRBV4-3; 7 bases are shared with TRBD1. The CDR3 loop spans 17 amino acids. V lost 0 bases, J lost 1 base, and 6 bases stayed unmatched. Looked up from germline, CDR1 is LGHNA and CDR2 is YSLEER.